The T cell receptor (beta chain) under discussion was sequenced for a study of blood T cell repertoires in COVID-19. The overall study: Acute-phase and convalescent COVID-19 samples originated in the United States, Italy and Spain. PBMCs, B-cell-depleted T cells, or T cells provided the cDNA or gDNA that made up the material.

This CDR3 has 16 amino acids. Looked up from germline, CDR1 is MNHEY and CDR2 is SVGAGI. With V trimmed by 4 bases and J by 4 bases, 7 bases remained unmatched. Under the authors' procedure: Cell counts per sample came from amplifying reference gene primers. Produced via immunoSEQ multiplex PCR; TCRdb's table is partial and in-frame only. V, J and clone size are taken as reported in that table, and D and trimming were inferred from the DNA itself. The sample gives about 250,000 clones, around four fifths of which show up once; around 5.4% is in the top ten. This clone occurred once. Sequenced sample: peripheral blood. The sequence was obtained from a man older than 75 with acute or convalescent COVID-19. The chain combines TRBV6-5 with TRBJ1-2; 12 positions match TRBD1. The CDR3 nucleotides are TGTGCCAGCAGTTCAACCGGGACAGGGGGCGGCTATGGCTACACCTTC. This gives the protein CASSSTGTGGGYGYTF.